This T cell receptor beta chain was obtained from a study of shared clonotypes between healthy human individuals. Across the study: The cohort comprised a couple of women and a few men. Their ages spanned 18 to 49 years.

Of note for this clone: The antigen is unknown.

The deep-level immunoSEQ assay was used. Study processing details: From ImmunoSEQ came sequences covering only the junction and carrying no quality scores, so filtering differed. TCRdb keeps only in-frame clones here, not all; method: immunoSEQ multiplex PCR. V and J calls and clone size are those listed in that table; D and trimming were worked out from the DNA. The repertoire includes hundreds of thousands of clones, 90% to 95% of them detected once, and approximately 0.12% sits in the top ten. V gave up 5 bases and J gave up 6 bases, with 8 bases separating them. Germline V gene data show CDR1 as SGHVS and CDR2 as FQNEAQ. There are 12 residues in the CDR3. Regarding the study as a whole: Across a few donors, naive CD4 shared roughly 5%, naive CD8 3.5% to 4%, memory CD4 roughly 2.4%, memory CD8 0.4% to 0.5%.

Naive-designated CD8 cells lacked CD45RO, were positively enriched for CCR7, and omitted terminally differentiated effector memory CD45RA+ cells. The chain joins TRBV7-8 to TRBJ2-1, with unresolved D. The sequenced sample consisted of naive CD8+ T cells sorted from blood. This sequence originates from a woman aged 25 to 39 in good health. The CDR3 region has the DNA TGTGCCAGCAGCGTGGGTACCAATGAGCAGTTCTTC. Protein sequence: CASSVGTNEQFF.